This T cell receptor beta chain was recovered during a study of technical replicates of blood from several donors. This CDR3 spans 14 amino acids. V was pared by 6 bases and J by 5 bases, with 16 bases between. In germline, CDR1 is MNHNS, CDR2 SASEGT. The protocol was immunoSEQ multiplex PCR, while the TCRdb copy is restricted to in-frame clones and leaves out a portion. The repertoire holds over 50,000 clones, with almost 95% as singletons. The V gene is TRBV6-1, the J gene TRBJ2-5, with a possible D match to TRBD2 (5 bases). This receptor was taken from a human donor in good health. Some clones in this sample may be carry-over from other donors' samples. The material sequenced was PBMCs. CDR3 nucleotide sequence: TGTGCCAGCAGCCCTTCCGGGAACGGGGAGACCCAGTACTTC. This encodes CASSPSGNGETQYF.